This TCR beta chain was captured by sequencing in a study of T cell responses to AZD1222 COVID-19 vaccine. Across the study: Doses given second, at about 4 or about 12 weeks, were pooled. Notes on the study in general: After two AZD1222 doses, spike-specific TCR breadth and depth rose versus day 0. Clonal diversity was possibly underestimated; the donors were predominantly white British and more often female.

The CDR3 extends over 12 amino acids. V was shortened by 7 bases and J by 1 base, with 7 bases between the two germline ends. The V gene's germline CDR1 is MNHEY and CDR2 SVGAGI. Comments on this clone: Antigen unknown.

The method was immunoSEQ multiplex PCR; TCRdb's version includes in-frame clones alone and lacks a portion of them. The sample contains roughly 130,000 clones, around 94% of which appear only once. The sequencing used peripheral blood, collected on day 0 of AZD1222 vaccination. The V call is TRBV6-5, the J call TRBJ1-1; D uncertain. The TCR was taken from an adult in good health. The CDR3 sequence is CASKPGNTEAFF. CDR3 nucleotides: TGTGCCAGCAAACCGGGGAACACTGAAGCTTTCTTT.